These 7 T cell receptor beta chains originate from one sample sequenced in a study of CD8+CD57+ T cells in acquired aplastic anemia. Genomic DNA templated the TCR beta VDJ and CDR3 profiling. In TCRdb, the reads were re-called with MiXCR into one record per CDR3 protein. The sample comprises 60,000 or so distinct CDR3 sequences, less than 65% of which are singletons, and 2% to 2.5% rests with the top ten. Sample: sorted CD4+, CD8+, or CD8+CD57+ T cells (not recorded which) from PBMCs. The receptors shown here come from a human donor in good health, serving as a control.

The chain is built from TRBV5-5 and TRBJ2-2; 7 positions agree with TRBD1. The CDR3 is 14 residues long. Trimming cost V 2 bases and J 6 bases; bases outside gene matches: 4. CDR1 is SGHKS, CDR2 YYEKEE, per germline (reference sequence). This CDR3 reads CASSFPGQAGELFF. In DNA, the CDR3 is TGTGCCAGCAGCTTCCCAGGACAGGCCGGGGAGCTGTTTTTT. Full variable domain (remainder filled in from reference TRBV5-5 and TRBJ2-2): DAGVTQSPTHLIKTRGQQVTLRCSPISGHKSVSWYQQVLGQGPQFIFQYYEKEERGRGNFPDRFSARQFPNYSSELNVNALLLGDSALYLCASSFPGQAGELFFGEGSRLTVL.

Details on this clonotype: The conserved phenylalanine or tryptophan is not found at the CDR3 terminus, so this likely reflects a read error. The DNA is left out, because the CDR3 cannot be placed on it with certainty; the CDR3 is given as TCRdb lists it. V usage is TRBV10-3 and J usage is TRBJ2-7; the D call in the table, TRBD2, was not verified against the DNA. Counting both end residues, the CDR3 totals 10 amino acids. In germline, CDR1 is ENHRY, CDR2 SYGVKD. CDR3 loop: CAIRTEIIAG.

A remark on this clonotype: Lacking the conserved final phenylalanine or tryptophan, this CDR3 likely reflects a read error. The rearrangement joins TRBV9 to TRBJ1-1, with D unresolved. This CDR3 comprises 14 residues. With 0 bases removed from V and 2 bases from J, the gap between germline ends came to 8 bases. The V gene's germline CDR1 is SGDLS and CDR2 YYNGEE. CDR3 DNA: TGTGCCAGCAGCGTAGCTTACAGTAACACTGAAGCTTTCCTT. Protein: CASSVAYSNTEAFL.

The rearrangement joins TRBV10-3 to TRBJ2-7, with a possible D match to TRBD1 (5 bases). V dropped 0 bases and J dropped 5 bases, with 14 bases sitting between them. This CDR3 spans 15 amino acids. Germline V lookup: CDR1 ENHRY, CDR2 SYGVKD. In nucleotides, the CDR3 is TGTGCCATCAGTGAGTCGCGGCTAGGGGTCCACGAGCAGTACTTC. Protein: CAISESRLGVHEQYF.

The chain carries TRBV2 and TRBJ2-7; D is ambiguous. V was clipped by 3 bases and J by 5 bases, with 8 bases between them. The CDR3 covers 12 residues. Looked up from germline, CDR1 is SNHLY and CDR2 is FYNNEI. Here the CDR3 DNA reads TGTGCCAGCAGTGAGTGGCTAGACGAGCAGTACTTC. Translation gives CASSEWLDEQYF.

The chain joins TRBV20-1 to TRBJ1-2; D might be TRBD1 (6 bases). Germline V gene data show CDR1 as DFQATT and CDR2 as SNEGSKA (reference sequence). This CDR3 spans 14 amino acids. The V end was cut by 0 bases, the J end by 6 bases, with 14 bases between. CDR3 amino acids: CSARDPQGGDGYTF. The CDR3, as DNA: TGCAGTGCTAGAGATCCACAGGGTGGGGATGGCTACACCTTC.

This clonotype is medium-sized (0.01 to 0.1%) by share. This chain connects TRBV19 to TRBJ1-5; D perhaps matches TRBD1 (5 bases). V lost 3 bases and J lost 4, with 7 bases in between. Germline CDR1 is LNHDA and CDR2 is SQIVND (reference sequence). This CDR3 comprises 13 residues. The CDR3 DNA reads as TGTGCCAGTAGTATTGGGACGAATCAGCCCCAGCATTTT. This gives the protein CASSIGTNQPQHF. Drawing the rest from reference TRBV19 and TRBJ1-5, the complete variable domain is DGGITQSPKYLFRKEGQNVTLSCEQNLNHDAMYWYRQDPGQGLRLIYYSQIVNDFQKGDIAEGYSVSREKKESFPLTVTSAQKNPTAFYLCASSIGTNQPQHFGDGTRLSIL.